This T cell receptor beta chain stems from a study of technical replicates of blood from a handful of donors. Germline CDR1 and CDR2: MNHEY and SMNVEV (reference sequence). The CDR3 loop spans 14 amino acids. V was clipped by 3 bases and J by 3 bases, with 12 bases between them. Clones were sequenced by immunoSEQ multiplex PCR, and TCRdb holds only the in-frame ones, with some missing. The data hold approximately 17,000 clones, with 86% observed a single time. The sample comprised PBMCs. V is TRBV27 and J is TRBJ2-7; the D gene is possibly TRBD2 (6 bases). This sequence was found in a human donor in good health. The CDR3 reads CASSFRYGGYEQYF. The CDR3 DNA reads TGTGCCAGCAGTTTCCGTTACGGGGGCTACGAGCAGTACTTC.